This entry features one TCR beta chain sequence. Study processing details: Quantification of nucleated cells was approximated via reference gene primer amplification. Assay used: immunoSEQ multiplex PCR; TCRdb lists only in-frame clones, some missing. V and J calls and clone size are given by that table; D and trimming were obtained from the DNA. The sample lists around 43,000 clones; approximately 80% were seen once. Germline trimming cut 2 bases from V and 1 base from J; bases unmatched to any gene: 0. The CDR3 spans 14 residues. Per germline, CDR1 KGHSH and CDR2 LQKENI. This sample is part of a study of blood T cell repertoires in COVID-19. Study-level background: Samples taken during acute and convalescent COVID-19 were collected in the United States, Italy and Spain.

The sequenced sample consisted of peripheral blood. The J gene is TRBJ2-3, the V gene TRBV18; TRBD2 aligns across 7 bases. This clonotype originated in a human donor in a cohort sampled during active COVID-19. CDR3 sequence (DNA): TGTGCCAGCTCACCAACTAGCGGCACAGATACGCAGTATTTT. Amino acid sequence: CASSPTSGTDTQYF.